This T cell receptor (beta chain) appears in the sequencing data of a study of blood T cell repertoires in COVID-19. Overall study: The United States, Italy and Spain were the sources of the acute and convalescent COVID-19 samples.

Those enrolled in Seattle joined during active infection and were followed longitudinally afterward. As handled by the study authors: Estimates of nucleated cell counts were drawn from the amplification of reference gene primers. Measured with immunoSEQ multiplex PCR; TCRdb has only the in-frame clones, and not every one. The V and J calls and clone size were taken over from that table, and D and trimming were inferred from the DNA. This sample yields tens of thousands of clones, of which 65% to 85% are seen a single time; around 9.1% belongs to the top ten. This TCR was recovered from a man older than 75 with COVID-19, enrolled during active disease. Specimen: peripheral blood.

The CDR3 DNA sequence: TGTGCCAGCAGTTCCTACCGGGACAGCTCCTACAATGAGCAGTTCTTC. It is translated as CASSSYRDSSYNEQFF. The rearrangement links TRBV28 to TRBJ2-1; 7 bases map to TRBD1. Germline V CDR1 and CDR2: MDHEN, SYDVKM. Unmatched junction bases numbered 6, after V lost 4 bases and J lost 0 bases. The CDR3 covers 16 residues.